This T cell receptor (beta chain) was obtained from a study of T cell changes during pregnancy in multiple sclerosis. This clone was seen more than once but under ten times. Assay: immunoSEQ multiplex PCR; the TCRdb copy retains only in-frame clones and omits some. The sample has about 79,000 clones, around 95% seen once. The CDR3 length is 11 residues. Germline V gives CDR1 DFQATT, CDR2 SNEGSKA (reference sequence). With 7 bases removed from V and 1 base from J, the gap between germline ends came to 7 bases. This TCR came from a female donor in good health, enrolled as a control in a pregnancy study. V gene TRBV20-1 combines with J gene TRBJ1-1, with D unclear. The sequencing here drew on peripheral blood, taken in the second trimester of pregnancy. CDR3 nucleotides: TGCAGTGTTAATAAGAACACTGAAGCTTTCTTT. Translation: CSVNKNTEAFF.